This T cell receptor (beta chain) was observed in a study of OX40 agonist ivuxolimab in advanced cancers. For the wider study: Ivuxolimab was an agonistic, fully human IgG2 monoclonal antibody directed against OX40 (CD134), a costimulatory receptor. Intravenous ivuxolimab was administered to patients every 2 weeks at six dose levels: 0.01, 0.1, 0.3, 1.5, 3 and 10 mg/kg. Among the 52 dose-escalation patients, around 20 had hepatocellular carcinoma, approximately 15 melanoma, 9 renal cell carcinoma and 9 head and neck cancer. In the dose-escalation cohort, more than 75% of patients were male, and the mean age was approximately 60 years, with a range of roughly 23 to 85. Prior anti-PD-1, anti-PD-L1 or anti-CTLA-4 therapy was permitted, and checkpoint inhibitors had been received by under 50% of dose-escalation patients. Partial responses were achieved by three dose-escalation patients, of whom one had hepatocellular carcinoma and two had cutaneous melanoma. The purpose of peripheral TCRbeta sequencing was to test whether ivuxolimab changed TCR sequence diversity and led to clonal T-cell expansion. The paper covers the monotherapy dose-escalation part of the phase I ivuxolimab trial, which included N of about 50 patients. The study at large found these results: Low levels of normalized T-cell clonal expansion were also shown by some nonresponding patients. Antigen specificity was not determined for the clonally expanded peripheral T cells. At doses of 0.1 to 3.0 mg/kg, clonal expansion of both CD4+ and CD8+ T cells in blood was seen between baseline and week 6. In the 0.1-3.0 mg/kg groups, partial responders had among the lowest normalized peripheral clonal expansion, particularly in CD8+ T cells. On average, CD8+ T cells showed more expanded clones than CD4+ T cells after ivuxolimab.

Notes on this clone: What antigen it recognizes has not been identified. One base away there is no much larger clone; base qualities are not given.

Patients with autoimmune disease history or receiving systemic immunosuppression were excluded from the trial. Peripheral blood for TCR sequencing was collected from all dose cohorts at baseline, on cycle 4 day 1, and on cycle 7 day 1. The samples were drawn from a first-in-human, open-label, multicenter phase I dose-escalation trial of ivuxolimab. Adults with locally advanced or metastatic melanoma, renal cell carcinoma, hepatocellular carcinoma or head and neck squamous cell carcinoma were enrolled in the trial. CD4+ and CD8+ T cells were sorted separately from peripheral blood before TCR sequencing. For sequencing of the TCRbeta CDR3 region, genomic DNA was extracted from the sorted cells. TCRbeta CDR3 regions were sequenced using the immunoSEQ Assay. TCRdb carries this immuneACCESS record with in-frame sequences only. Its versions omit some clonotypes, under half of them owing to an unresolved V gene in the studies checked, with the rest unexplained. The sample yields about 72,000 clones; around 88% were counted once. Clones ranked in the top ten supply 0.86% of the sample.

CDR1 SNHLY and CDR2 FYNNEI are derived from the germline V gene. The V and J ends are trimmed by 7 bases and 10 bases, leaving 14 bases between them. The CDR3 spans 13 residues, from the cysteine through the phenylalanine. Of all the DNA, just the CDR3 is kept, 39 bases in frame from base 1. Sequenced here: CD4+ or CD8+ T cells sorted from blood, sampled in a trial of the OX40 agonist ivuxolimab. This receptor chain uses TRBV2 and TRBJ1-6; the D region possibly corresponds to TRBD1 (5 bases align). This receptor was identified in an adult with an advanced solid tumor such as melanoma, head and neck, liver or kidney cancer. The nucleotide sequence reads TGTGCCAGCACCGCGGCGGGGGTCTCACCCCTCCACTTT. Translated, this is CASTAAGVSPLHF. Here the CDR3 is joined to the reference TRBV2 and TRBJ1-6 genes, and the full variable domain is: EPEVTQTPSHQVTQMGQEVILRCVPISNHLYFYWYRQILGQKVEFLVSFYNNEISEKSEIFDDQFSVERPDGSNFTLKIRSTKLEDSAMYFCASTAAGVSPLHFGNGTRLTVT.